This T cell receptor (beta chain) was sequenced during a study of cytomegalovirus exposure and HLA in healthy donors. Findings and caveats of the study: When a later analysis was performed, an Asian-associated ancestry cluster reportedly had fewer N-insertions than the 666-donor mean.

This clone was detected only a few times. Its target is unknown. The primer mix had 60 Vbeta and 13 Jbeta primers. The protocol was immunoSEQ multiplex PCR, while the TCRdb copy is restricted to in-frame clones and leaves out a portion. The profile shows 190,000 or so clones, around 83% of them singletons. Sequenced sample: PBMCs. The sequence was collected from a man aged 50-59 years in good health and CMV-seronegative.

For the CDR3, the DNA is TGTGCCAGCAGTTATTCGAGTGGGGCCAACGTCCTGACTTTC. This encodes CASSYSSGANVLTF. V usage is TRBV6-6 and J usage is TRBJ2-6; D remains ambiguous. Trimming stripped 3 bases from V and 3 bases from J, with 6 bases between. The CDR3 totals 14 residues. Germline values: CDR1 MNHNY, CDR2 SVGAGI (reference sequence).